This TCR beta chain was documented in a study of T cell changes during pregnancy in multiple sclerosis. The table came from immunoSEQ multiplex PCR; TCRdb's copy has only in-frame clones and leaves some out. The top ten clones hold roughly 0.6% of a sample with 25,000 to 35,000 clones, around 87% of them seen once. J gave up 5 bases and V 6 bases, and 12 bases lay outside the gene matches. The CDR3 runs to 15 residues. In germline, CDR1 is SNHLY, CDR2 FYNNEI. J is TRBJ1-1 and V is TRBV2; 7 bases agree with TRBD1. The TCR originated in a female donor in good health, enrolled as a control in a pregnancy study. The sample was CD4+ T cells from peripheral blood mononuclear cells, taken in the third trimester of pregnancy. The CDR3 is CASREASTGATEAFF. In DNA form, the CDR3 reads TGTGCCAGCAGGGAGGCGAGTACAGGGGCAACTGAAGCTTTCTTT.